This T cell receptor beta chain was recovered during a study of technical replicates of blood from a few donors. Trimming at V came to 1 base and at J to 7 bases, leaving 10 bases not matched to a gene. From germline, CDR1 is SGHNT and CDR2 YENEEA. The CDR3 is 17 amino acids. The protocol was immunoSEQ multiplex PCR, while the TCRdb copy is restricted to in-frame clones and leaves out a portion. The sample has some 77,000 clones, about 96% seen once. This receptor was identified in a human donor in good health. Source material: T cells isolated from PBMCs. V usage is TRBV11-3 and J usage is TRBJ2-2; 9 nucleotides line up with TRBD2. CDR3 amino acids: CASSLGWASGNGGELFF. CDR3 in DNA: TGTGCCAGCAGCTTAGGGTGGGCTAGCGGGAATGGCGGGGAGCTGTTTTTT.